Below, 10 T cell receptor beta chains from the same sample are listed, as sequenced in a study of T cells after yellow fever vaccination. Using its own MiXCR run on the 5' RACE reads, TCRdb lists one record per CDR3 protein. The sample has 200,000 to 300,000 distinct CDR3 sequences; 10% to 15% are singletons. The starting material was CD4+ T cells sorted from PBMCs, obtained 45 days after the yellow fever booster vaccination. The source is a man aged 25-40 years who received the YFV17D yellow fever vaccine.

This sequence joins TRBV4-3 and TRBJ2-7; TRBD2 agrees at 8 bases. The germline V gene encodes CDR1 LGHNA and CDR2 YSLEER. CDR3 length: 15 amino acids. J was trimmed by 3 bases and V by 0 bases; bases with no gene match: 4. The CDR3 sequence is CASSQDRGGHYEQYF. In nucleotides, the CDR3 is TGCGCCAGCAGCCAAGATCGGGGGGGCCACTACGAGCAGTACTTC.

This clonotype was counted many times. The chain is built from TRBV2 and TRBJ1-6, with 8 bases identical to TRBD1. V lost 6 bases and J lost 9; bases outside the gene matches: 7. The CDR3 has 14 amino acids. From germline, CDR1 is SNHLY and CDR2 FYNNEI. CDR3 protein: CASSQRTGSSPLHF. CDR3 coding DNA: TGTGCCAGCAGCCAGAGGACAGGGAGTTCACCCCTCCACTTT.

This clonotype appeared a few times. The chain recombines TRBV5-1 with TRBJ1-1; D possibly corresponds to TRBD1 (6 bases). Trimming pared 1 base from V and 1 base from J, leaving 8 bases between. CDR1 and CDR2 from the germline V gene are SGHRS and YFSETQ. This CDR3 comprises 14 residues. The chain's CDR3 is CASSLWGQNTEAFF. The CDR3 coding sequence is TGCGCCAGCAGCTTGTGGGGACAGAACACTGAAGCTTTCTTT.

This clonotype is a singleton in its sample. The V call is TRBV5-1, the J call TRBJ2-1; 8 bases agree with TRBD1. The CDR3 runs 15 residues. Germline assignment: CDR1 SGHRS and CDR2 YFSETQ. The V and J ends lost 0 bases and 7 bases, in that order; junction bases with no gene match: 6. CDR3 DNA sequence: TGCGCCAGCAGCTTGGGGGGGCAGGGGGCGAATGAGCAGTTCTTC. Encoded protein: CASSLGGQGANEQFF.

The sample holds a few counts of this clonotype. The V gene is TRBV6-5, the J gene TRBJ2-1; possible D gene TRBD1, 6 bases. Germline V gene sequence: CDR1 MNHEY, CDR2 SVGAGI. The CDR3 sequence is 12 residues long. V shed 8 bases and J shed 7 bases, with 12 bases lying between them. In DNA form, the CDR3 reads TGTGCCAGCTACAGGGCAAAAAATGAGCAGTTCTTC. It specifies CASYRAKNEQFF.

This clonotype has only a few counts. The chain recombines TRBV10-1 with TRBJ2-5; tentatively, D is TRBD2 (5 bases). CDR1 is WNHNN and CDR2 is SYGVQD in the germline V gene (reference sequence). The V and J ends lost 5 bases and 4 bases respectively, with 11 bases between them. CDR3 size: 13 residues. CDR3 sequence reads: CASSFGLGETQYF. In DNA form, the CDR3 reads TGCGCCAGCAGTTTTGGACTGGGAGAGACCCAGTACTTC.

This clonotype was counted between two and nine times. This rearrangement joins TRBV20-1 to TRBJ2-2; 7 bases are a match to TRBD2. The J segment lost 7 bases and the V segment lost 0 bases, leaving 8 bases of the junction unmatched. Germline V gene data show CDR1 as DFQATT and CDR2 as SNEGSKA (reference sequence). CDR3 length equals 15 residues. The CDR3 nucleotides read TGCAGTGCTAGAGATTCGGGAGGACCCCGCGGGGAGCTGTTTTTT. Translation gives CSARDSGGPRGELFF.

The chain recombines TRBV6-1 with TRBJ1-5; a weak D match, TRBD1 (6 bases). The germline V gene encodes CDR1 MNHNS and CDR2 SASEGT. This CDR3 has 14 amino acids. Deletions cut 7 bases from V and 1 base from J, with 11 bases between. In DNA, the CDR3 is TGTGCCAGCACGGGACAACTAAGCAATCAGCCCCAGCATTTT. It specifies CASTGQLSNQPQHF.

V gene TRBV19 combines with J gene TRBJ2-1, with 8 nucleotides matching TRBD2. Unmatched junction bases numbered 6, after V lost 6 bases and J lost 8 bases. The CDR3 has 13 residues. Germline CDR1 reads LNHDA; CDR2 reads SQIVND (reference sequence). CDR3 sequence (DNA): TGTGCCAGTAGACTCGGGGGGGCGGATGAGCAGTTCTTC. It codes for CASRLGGADEQFF. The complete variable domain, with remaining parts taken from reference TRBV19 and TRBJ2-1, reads DGGITQSPKYLFRKEGQNVTLSCEQNLNHDAMYWYRQDPGQGLRLIYYSQIVNDFQKGDIAEGYSVSREKKESFPLTVTSAQKNPTAFYLCASRLGGADEQFFGPGTRLTVL.

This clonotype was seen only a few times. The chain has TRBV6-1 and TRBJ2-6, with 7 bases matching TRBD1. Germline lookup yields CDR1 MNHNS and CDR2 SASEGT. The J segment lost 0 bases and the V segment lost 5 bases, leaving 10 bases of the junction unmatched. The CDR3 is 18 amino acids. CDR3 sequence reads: CASSLTGTVHSGANVLTF. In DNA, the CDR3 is TGTGCCAGCAGTCTTACCGGGACAGTTCACTCTGGGGCCAACGTCCTGACTTTC.